The next 27 T cell receptor beta chains were all read from a single sample in a study of beta chain features in type 1 diabetes. No antigen has been identified for these receptors. Study results and limitations: Type 1 diabetes patients showed a moderate but significant shortening of TCRB CDR3s in all four CD4+ subsets.

Expressed TCRB transcripts were sequenced because the entire RNA isolate underwent reverse transcription. Only in-frame clones appear in the TCRdb table, and some are missing; sequencing was by immunoSEQ multiplex PCR. The table has 250,000 to 350,000 clones, 13% to 15% seen once. Sequenced: naive CD4+ T cells from blood. The receptors derive from a man aged 25-40 years with type 1 diabetes.

This chain links TRBV9 with TRBJ1-4; D not resolved. The CDR3 contains 16 residues. Germline values: CDR1 SGDLS, CDR2 YYNGEE. V lost 1 base and J 0 bases, leaving 10 bases between the germline ends. The CDR3 protein is CASSVNHGSTNEKLFF. Here the CDR3 DNA reads TGTGCCAGCAGCGTAAATCACGGGTCAACTAATGAAAAACTGTTTTTT.

V and J are TRBV14 and TRBJ2-6, with TRBD1 identical over 8 bases. V was clipped by 2 bases and J by 0 bases; unmatched bases: 6. The CDR3 runs 18 residues. CDR1 and CDR2 (germline): SGHDN, FVKESK. CDR3 coding DNA: TGTGCCAGCAGCCAACTCCGGGACAGGAACTCTGGGGCCAACGTCCTGACTTTC. Translated: CASSQLRDRNSGANVLTF.

There are a few counts of this clone. The DNA for the CDR3 is TGTGCCAGCAGCCAAGGGGGGACAGTTTTTACCGAGCAGTACTTC. Encoded protein: CASSQGGTVFTEQYF. V is TRBV14 and J is TRBJ2-7, with 7 bases that match TRBD1. This CDR3 has 15 residues. Trimming took 1 base from V and 6 from J; bases not matched to a gene: 9. Germline-derived CDR1 and CDR2 are SGHDN and FVKESK.

This chain connects TRBV15 to TRBJ2-7; 7 positions agree with TRBD2. There are 15 residues in the CDR3. Germline V gene data show CDR1 as LNHNV and CDR2 as YYDKDF (reference sequence). Trimming at V came to 3 bases and at J to 2 bases, leaving 7 bases not matched to a gene. CDR3 coding DNA: TGTGCCACCAGCAGGCCGGCAGCGGGAACCTACGAGCAGTACTTC. Translating it yields CATSRPAAGTYEQYF.

The chain links TRBV4-1 to TRBJ1-5, with TRBD1 matching 7 bases. CDR1 is MGHRA and CDR2 is YSYEKL in the germline V gene. Trimming removed 1 base from V and 7 bases from J; junction bases left unmatched: 13. The CDR3 spans 17 residues. In nucleotides, the CDR3 is TGCGCCAGCAGCCAAGGGGCTACCCAGGGGGTAAGGCAGCCCCAGCATTTT. This translates into CASSQGATQGVRQPQHF.

The genes are TRBV30 and TRBJ2-1, with 9 bases aligning to TRBD1. CDR1 is GTSNPN, CDR2 SVGIG, per germline (reference sequence). CDR3 length: 13 amino acids. The V and J ends lost 7 bases and 1 base, in that order; junction bases with no gene match: 2. The CDR3 loop is CASQGASYNEQFF. The CDR3 DNA is TGTGCCTCACAGGGGGCATCCTACAATGAGCAGTTCTTC.

This clone has a handful of counts. In DNA form, the CDR3 reads TGTGCCAGCAGCGTAGGACAGGACAACTATGGCTACACCTTC. This gives the protein CASSVGQDNYGYTF. The rearrangement joins TRBV9 to TRBJ1-2; D is perhaps TRBD1 (6 bases). The germline V gene encodes CDR1 SGDLS and CDR2 YYNGEE. The CDR3 is 14 residues long. Trimming pared 0 bases from V and 2 bases from J, leaving 8 bases between.

This clone was detected only a few times. This chain joins TRBV7-9 and TRBJ2-5; D perhaps matches TRBD2 (6 bases). Looked up from germline, CDR1 is SEHNR and CDR2 is FQNEAQ (reference sequence). The CDR3 extends over 14 amino acids. V was clipped by 4 bases and J by 4 bases, with 13 bases between them. CDR3 loop: CASSSTVGGETQYF. DNA of the CDR3: TGTGCCAGCAGCTCCACAGTGGGGGGAGAGACCCAGTACTTC.

The chain employs TRBV29-1 and TRBJ1-1; D perhaps matches TRBD1 (6 bases). The CDR3 has 14 residues. Trimming stripped 1 base from V and 3 bases from J, with 12 bases between. CDR1 is SQVTM, CDR2 ANQGSEA, per germline. CDR3 in DNA: TGCAGCGTTGAAGTTTTGGGGGCCTACACTGAAGCTTTCTTT. It codes for CSVEVLGAYTEAFF.

The chain has TRBV7-2 and TRBJ2-5, with a tentative D call TRBD1 (6 bases). From germline, CDR1 is SGHTA and CDR2 FQGNSA. The V end lost 0 bases, the J end lost 9 bases, and 17 bases lay between the germline ends. CDR3 size: 15 residues. This CDR3 is CASSLARRLSGAQYF. The CDR3 coding sequence is TGTGCCAGCAGCTTAGCTCGGCGCCTCTCAGGGGCCCAGTACTTC.

The chain uses TRBV7-9 and TRBJ1-2; TRBD1 matches at 7 bases. This CDR3 has 15 amino acids. V shed 7 bases and J 5 bases; nucleotides not matched to a gene: 13. Germline V gene data show CDR1 as SEHNR and CDR2 as FQNEAQ (reference sequence). The CDR3 protein is CASTLRDSRDYGYTF. The CDR3 nucleotides are TGTGCCAGCACCCTCCGGGACAGTCGGGATTATGGCTACACCTTC.

This clone showed up just a few times. The chain couples TRBV9 to TRBJ2-7; 9 bases agree with TRBD2. Trimming at V came to 2 bases and at J to 1 base, leaving 4 bases not matched to a gene. CDR3 length: 15 amino acids. Germline V gene data show CDR1 as SGDLS and CDR2 as YYNGEE. CDR3: CASSVSGSRSYEQYF. In DNA form, the CDR3 reads TGTGCCAGCAGCGTTAGCGGGAGCCGATCCTACGAGCAGTACTTC. Drawing the rest from reference TRBV9 and TRBJ2-7, the complete variable domain is DSGVTQTPKHLITATGQRVTLRCSPRSGDLSVYWYQQSLDQGLQFLIQYYNGEERAKGNILERFSAQQFPDLHSELNLSSLELGDSALYFCASSVSGSRSYEQYFGPGTRLTVT.

In this sample, this clone turned up a few times. The chain is built from TRBV11-3 and TRBJ2-7, with a tentative D call TRBD1 (5 bases). This CDR3 has 17 amino acids. V lost 0 bases, J lost 0 bases, and 15 bases lay in between. Germline lookup yields CDR1 SGHNT and CDR2 YENEEA. As DNA, the CDR3 is TGTGCCAGCAGCTTAGACCGGAACAGGAGAAGCTCCTACGAGCAGTACTTC. Protein sequence: CASSLDRNRRSSYEQYF.

The rearrangement uses TRBV11-1 and TRBJ1-4, with D possibly matching TRBD1 (5 bases). This CDR3 has 16 residues. The V end lost 5 bases, the J end lost 0 bases, and 13 bases lay between the germline ends. The germline V gene has CDR1 SGHAT and CDR2 FQDESV (reference sequence). In DNA, the CDR3 is TGTGCCAGCAGCACGACAGCCTCTACAACTAATGAAAAACTGTTTTTT. It yields the protein CASSTTASTTNEKLFF. Supplemented by reference TRBV11-1 and TRBJ1-4, the full variable domain reads EAEVAQSPRYKITEKSQAVAFWCDPISGHATLYWYRQILGQGPELLVQFQDESVVDDSQLPKDRFSAERLKGVDSTLKIQPAELGDSAMYLCASSTTASTTNEKLFFGSGTQLSVL.

The V and J genes are TRBV27 and TRBJ2-5; 12 nucleotides line up with TRBD2. CDR1 MNHEY and CDR2 SMNVEV come from the germline V gene (reference sequence). Trimming cost V 4 bases and J 5 bases; bases outside gene matches: 5. The CDR3 has 15 residues. The CDR3 loop is CASSSGLAGSETQYF. The DNA for the CDR3 is TGTGCCAGCAGTTCGGGACTAGCGGGCAGTGAGACCCAGTACTTC.

This clone has a handful of counts. V and J are TRBV19 and TRBJ2-7, with unresolved D. The CDR3 loop spans 12 amino acids. In germline, CDR1 is LNHDA, CDR2 SQIVND (reference sequence). V dropped 0 bases and J dropped 5 bases, with 5 bases sitting between them. CDR3 in amino acids: CASSIERNEQYF. As DNA, the CDR3 is TGTGCCAGTAGTATAGAGCGGAACGAGCAGTACTTC.

The V and J genes are TRBV7-8 and TRBJ2-1; tentatively, D is TRBD2 (5 bases). The CDR3 contains 13 residues. Germline V CDR1 and CDR2: SGHVS, FQNEAQ. V was shortened by 5 bases and J by 0 bases, with 5 bases between the two germline ends. CDR3 nucleotide sequence: TGTGCCAGCAGCGGGAGCTCCTACAATGAGCAGTTCTTC. Translating gives CASSGSSYNEQFF.

V usage is TRBV7-9 and J usage is TRBJ2-1; 7 bases line up with TRBD2. The CDR3 length is 15 residues. V shed 10 bases and J 0 bases; nucleotides not matched to a gene: 9. Germline CDR1 reads SEHNR; CDR2 reads FQNEAQ (reference sequence). CDR3: CAISILASSYNEQFF. In nucleotides, the CDR3 is TGTGCCATCTCAATACTAGCGTCCTCCTACAATGAGCAGTTCTTC.

This clone was counted between two and nine times. This rearrangement joins TRBV5-1 to TRBJ2-5; weak D call: TRBD1 (6 bases). Trimming pared 6 bases from V and 4 bases from J, leaving 13 bases between. From germline, CDR1 is SGHRS and CDR2 YFSETQ. There are 13 residues in the CDR3. This chain's CDR3 is CASNLQGTETQYF. The DNA for the CDR3 is TGCGCCAGCAACCTACAGGGTACAGAGACCCAGTACTTC.

The CDR3 bases are TGTGCCAGCAGTTTATGGGGTAGCGGGAGCTACGAGCAGTACTTC. Its translation: CASSLWGSGSYEQYF. The chain couples TRBV27 to TRBJ2-7; 9 positions agree with TRBD2. J was trimmed by 3 bases and V by 1 base; bases with no gene match: 4. The CDR3 length is 15 residues. Germline V gene sequence: CDR1 MNHEY, CDR2 SMNVEV (reference sequence).

This clone has just a few counts. This chain links TRBV2 with TRBJ2-5, with a weak D call TRBD1 (5 bases). The CDR3 contains 12 residues. Trimming stripped 6 bases from V and 5 bases from J, with 10 bases between. Germline lookup yields CDR1 SNHLY and CDR2 FYNNEI. In DNA form, the CDR3 reads TGTGCCAGCAGGACAGAAACCGAGACCCAGTACTTC. It is translated as CASRTETETQYF.

This clone has only a few counts. The gene calls are TRBV28 and TRBJ1-3; 7 bases agree with TRBD1. From germline, CDR1 is MDHEN and CDR2 SYDVKM. CDR3 length: 14 residues. Unmatched junction bases numbered 3, after V lost 7 bases and J lost 0 bases. Here the CDR3 DNA reads TGTGCCAGCACTAACAGGGGCTCTGGAAACACCATATATTTT. It encodes CASTNRGSGNTIYF.

This clone was seen just once. The V call is TRBV6-5, the J call TRBJ1-5, with D possibly being TRBD1 (6 bases). The CDR3 covers 14 residues. From germline, CDR1 is MNHEY and CDR2 SVGAGI. The V end lost 6 bases, the J end lost 1 base, and 10 bases lay between the germline ends. In DNA, the CDR3 is TGTGCCAGCAGCTTACAGGGAAGCAATCAGCCCCAGCATTTT. This encodes CASSLQGSNQPQHF.

This clone showed up just a few times. Other DNA sequences in this specimen translate into the identical CDR3. The chain links TRBV18 to TRBJ1-1; D gene uncertain. The CDR3 length is 14 residues. The ends were cut back, 0 bases at V and 0 bases at J, with 5 bases in the middle. Germline-derived CDR1 and CDR2 are KGHSH and LQKENI. CDR3 in DNA: TGTGCCAGCTCACCACCGTCAGTGAACACTGAAGCTTTCTTT. This codes for CASSPPSVNTEAFF.

This clone was seen a few times. J is TRBJ2-1 and V is TRBV5-1; TRBD1 agrees at 8 bases. Trimming took 3 bases from V and 0 from J; bases not matched to a gene: 2. The CDR3 spans 15 residues. Germline V lookup: CDR1 SGHRS, CDR2 YFSETQ. CDR3 sequence reads: CASSSTGGSYNEQFF. The CDR3 DNA is TGCGCCAGCAGCTCCACAGGGGGCTCCTACAATGAGCAGTTCTTC. Using reference TRBV5-1 and TRBJ2-1 for the parts outside the CDR3, the full variable domain is KAGVTQTPRYLIKTRGQQVTLSCSPISGHRSVSWYQQTPGQGLQFLFEYFSETQRNKGNFPGRFSGRQFSNSRSEMNVSTLELGDSALYLCASSSTGGSYNEQFFGPGTRLTVL.

This clone was seen a handful of times. The chain has TRBV5-1 and TRBJ2-3, with a tentative D call TRBD1 (5 bases). The germline CDR1 and CDR2 sequences are SGHRS and YFSETQ. CDR3 length equals 16 residues. V dropped 3 bases and J dropped 2 bases, with 16 bases sitting between them. In DNA form, the CDR3 reads TGCGCCAGCAGCTCCTCGCGTCAGGGCTACACAGATACGCAGTATTTT. The encoded protein is CASSSSRQGYTDTQYF.

The V and J genes are TRBV30 and TRBJ2-3; weak D call: TRBD1 (6 bases). Trimming removed 5 bases from V and 0 bases from J, with 9 bases in between. Per the germline V gene, CDR1 is GTSNPN and CDR2 is SVGIG (reference sequence). The CDR3 runs 13 residues. The CDR3 sequence is CAWGGPSTDTQYF. For the CDR3, the DNA is TGTGCCTGGGGGGGCCCTAGCACAGATACGCAGTATTTT.